These T cell receptor beta chains were read from a single sample in a study of blood T cell repertoires in COVID-19. The table came from immunoSEQ multiplex PCR; TCRdb's copy has only in-frame clones and leaves some out. The sample lists approximately 170,000 clones, over 70% occurring once. Input material: peripheral blood. The source is a woman aged 70-85 years who had recovered from COVID-19. The CDR3 runs from the conserved cysteine through the conserved F or W. Each record gives: J gene, V gene, D gene, clone size, CDR3 DNA, CDR3 protein. D genes are given only for firm matches. Size is stated for part of the rows, as once, few or many counts, or as a class when the clone is expanded.

j_call: TRBJ1-2
v_call: TRBV4-1
d_call: NA
clone_size: NA
cdr3_nt: TGCGCCAGCAGCCAAGTTCCGGGACAAGCGGCCTATGGCTACACCTTC
cdr3_aa: CASSQVPGQAAYGYTF

j_call: TRBJ1-1
v_call: TRBV7-3
d_call: TRBD1
clone_size: NA
cdr3_nt: TGTGCCAGCAGCTTACAGGGGGCTCGGGACACTGAAGCTTTCTTT
cdr3_aa: CASSLQGARDTEAFF

j_call: TRBJ2-3
v_call: TRBV7-9
d_call: TRBD2
clone_size: NA
cdr3_nt: TGTGCCAGCAGCGGCGGGACTAGCGGGGGGGATACGCAGTATTTT
cdr3_aa: CASSGGTSGGDTQYF

j_call: TRBJ2-3
v_call: TRBV4-3
d_call: NA
clone_size: NA
cdr3_nt: TGCGCCAGCAGCCAGCGACCAGGGAATACGCAGTATTTT
cdr3_aa: CASSQRPGNTQYF

j_call: TRBJ2-5
v_call: TRBV9
d_call: NA
clone_size: NA
cdr3_nt: TGTGCCAGCAGCGTAGCTCCCTCGACTAGTTCCCAGTACTTC
cdr3_aa: CASSVAPSTSSQYF

j_call: TRBJ1-5
v_call: TRBV6-6
d_call: TRBD1
clone_size: NA
cdr3_nt: TGTGCCAGCACGGGGGGGACAGCTAATAGCAATCAGCCCCAGCATTTT
cdr3_aa: CASTGGTANSNQPQHF

j_call: TRBJ2-4
v_call: TRBV2
d_call: NA
clone_size: NA
cdr3_nt: TGTGCCAGCAGGGGAGACTTGGGCATTCAGTACTTC
cdr3_aa: CASRGDLGIQYF

j_call: TRBJ1-6
v_call: TRBV5-5
d_call: TRBD1
clone_size: NA
cdr3_nt: TGTGCCAGCAGGCCGGGTGGGTGGACAGGGCGGAATTCACCCCTCCACTTT
cdr3_aa: CASRPGGWTGRNSPLHF

j_call: TRBJ1-2
v_call: TRBV30
d_call: TRBD1
clone_size: NA
cdr3_nt: TGTGCCTGGAGTGTCGACAGGGAGGTGGGCTATGGCTACACCTTC
cdr3_aa: CAWSVDREVGYGYTF

j_call: TRBJ1-1
v_call: TRBV28
d_call: TRBD1
clone_size: NA
cdr3_nt: TGTGCCAGCAGCCGAGATGTACTCCCAGGGGGACAGAACACTGAAGCTTTCTTT
cdr3_aa: CASSRDVLPGGQNTEAFF

j_call: TRBJ2-7
v_call: TRBV5-4
d_call: TRBD1
clone_size: NA
cdr3_nt: TGTGCCAGCAGCTTGGACGGGACAGGGAGCCTCGAGCAGTACTTC
cdr3_aa: CASSLDGTGSLEQYF

j_call: TRBJ1-5
v_call: TRBV9
d_call: NA
clone_size: NA
cdr3_nt: TGTGCCAGCAGCCACCGGGACGCGGGGCAGCCCCAGCATTTT
cdr3_aa: CASSHRDAGQPQHF

j_call: TRBJ1-2
v_call: TRBV6-1
d_call: NA
clone_size: NA
cdr3_nt: TGTGCCAGCAGTGAAGGGGGGGGCAGGGATCGGTCCGGTGGCTACACCTTC
cdr3_aa: CASSEGGGRDRSGGYTF

j_call: TRBJ2-3
v_call: TRBV2
d_call: NA
clone_size: NA
cdr3_nt: TGTGCCAGCAGGAGGGAGGATACGCAGTATTTT
cdr3_aa: CASRREDTQYF

j_call: TRBJ2-1
v_call: TRBV5-1
d_call: NA
clone_size: NA
cdr3_nt: TGCGCCAGCAGCTCGGGATGGTCCTCTCGCAATGAGCAGTTCTTC
cdr3_aa: CASSSGWSSRNEQFF

j_call: TRBJ2-2
v_call: TRBV7-2
d_call: NA
clone_size: NA
cdr3_nt: TGTGCCAGCAGCTCGATCAGGGTCCCCGGGGAGCTGTTTTTT
cdr3_aa: CASSSIRVPGELFF

j_call: TRBJ2-5
v_call: TRBV6-5
d_call: NA
clone_size: NA
cdr3_nt: TGTGCCAGCAGTCCCCCCGGCAGAGGGCAAGAGACCCAGTACTTC
cdr3_aa: CASSPPGRGQETQYF

j_call: TRBJ2-7
v_call: TRBV18
d_call: NA
clone_size: NA
cdr3_nt: TGTGCCAGCTCACTCCAGGTGAGCTCCTACGAGCAGTACTTC
cdr3_aa: CASSLQVSSYEQYF

j_call: TRBJ1-1
v_call: TRBV21-1
d_call: NA
clone_size: NA
cdr3_nt: TGTGCCAGCAGCATCGGGACAGTCAACACTGAAGCTTTCTTT
cdr3_aa: CASSIGTVNTEAFF

j_call: TRBJ1-2
v_call: TRBV25-1
d_call: NA
clone_size: once
cdr3_nt: TGTGCCAGCAGTGGTTGGCAGGGCACCGGAAACTATGGCTACACCTTC
cdr3_aa: CASSGWQGTGNYGYTF

j_call: TRBJ1-6
v_call: TRBV7-2
d_call: NA
clone_size: NA
cdr3_nt: TGTGCCAGCAGCTTAGCGGCCTCTGCGGGATCACCCCTCCACTTT
cdr3_aa: CASSLAASAGSPLHF

j_call: TRBJ1-2
v_call: TRBV4-1
d_call: NA
clone_size: NA
cdr3_nt: TGCGCCAGCAGCCAAGCCCCCCAGGGTGGCTACACCTTC
cdr3_aa: CASSQAPQGGYTF

j_call: TRBJ1-2
v_call: TRBV5-6
d_call: NA
clone_size: NA
cdr3_nt: TGTGCCAGCGACCCGGGGGGAAGCTATGGCTACACCTTC
cdr3_aa: CASDPGGSYGYTF

j_call: TRBJ2-5
v_call: TRBV5-1
d_call: NA
clone_size: NA
cdr3_nt: TGCGCCAGCAGCTTGGCCGGGGACCGGGGGGAGACCCAGTACTTC
cdr3_aa: CASSLAGDRGETQYF

j_call: TRBJ1-4
v_call: TRBV3-1/TRBV3-2
d_call: NA
clone_size: NA
cdr3_nt: TGTGCCAGCAGCCAAGATGAGAGCAAAAATGAAAAACTGTTTTTT
cdr3_aa: CASSQDESKNEKLFF

j_call: TRBJ1-2
v_call: TRBV4-2
d_call: NA
clone_size: NA
cdr3_nt: TGTGCCAGCAGCCCCTCGGCCCTAGGCTATGGCTACACCTTC
cdr3_aa: CASSPSALGYGYTF

j_call: TRBJ1-2
v_call: TRBV5-4
d_call: TRBD1
clone_size: NA
cdr3_nt: TGTGCCAGCAGCCTTCGCCGCCAGGGGGCAAGTGGCTACACCTTC
cdr3_aa: CASSLRRQGASGYTF

j_call: TRBJ1-2
v_call: TRBV6-5
d_call: TRBD1
clone_size: once
cdr3_nt: TGTGCCAGCACCACGGGACAGCCGCCTTACTATGGCTACACCTTC
cdr3_aa: CASTTGQPPYYGYTF

j_call: TRBJ1-1
v_call: TRBV9
d_call: NA
clone_size: few
cdr3_nt: TGTGCCAGCAGCCCAGTGGTGGGGGGGGACCTTGGGGCTTTCTTT
cdr3_aa: CASSPVVGGDLGAFF

j_call: TRBJ2-5
v_call: TRBV9
d_call: TRBD2
clone_size: NA
cdr3_nt: TGTGCCAGCAGCCCGAGAGCGGGAGGGCCGGAGACCCAGTACTTC
cdr3_aa: CASSPRAGGPETQYF

j_call: TRBJ1-1
v_call: TRBV5-4
d_call: NA
clone_size: few
cdr3_nt: TGTGCCAGCAGCCAGGACCCGTGGGCGGGAGGTTCAGCTTTCTTT
cdr3_aa: CASSQDPWAGGSAFF

j_call: TRBJ1-2
v_call: TRBV11-2
d_call: NA
clone_size: NA
cdr3_nt: TGTGCCAGCAGCCGAGAACACTATGGCTACACCTTC
cdr3_aa: CASSREHYGYTF

j_call: TRBJ1-1
v_call: TRBV19
d_call: TRBD1
clone_size: NA
cdr3_nt: TGTGCCAGTAGTACCCGGGACAGGGAACCCTCCACTGAAGCTTTCTTT
cdr3_aa: CASSTRDREPSTEAFF

j_call: TRBJ1-5
v_call: TRBV19
d_call: NA
clone_size: NA
cdr3_nt: TGTGCCAGTGCCCAAGGAGGGGATCAGCCCCAGCATTTT
cdr3_aa: CASAQGGDQPQHF

j_call: TRBJ1-5
v_call: TRBV18
d_call: NA
clone_size: NA
cdr3_nt: TGTGCCAGCTCACCTGCGGGACGGGGCAATCAGCCCCAGCATTTT
cdr3_aa: CASSPAGRGNQPQHF

j_call: TRBJ2-1
v_call: TRBV5-4
d_call: NA
clone_size: NA
cdr3_nt: TGTGCCAGCAGCCCCGGGTCCCCGTCCCCGTCATACGGCAATGAGCAGTTCTTC
cdr3_aa: CASSPGSPSPSYGNEQFF

j_call: TRBJ1-4
v_call: TRBV25-1
d_call: TRBD1
clone_size: NA
cdr3_nt: TGTGCCAGCCGGGACAGGGCTAATGAAAAACTGTTTTTT
cdr3_aa: CASRDRANEKLFF

j_call: TRBJ1-2
v_call: TRBV5-1
d_call: NA
clone_size: NA
cdr3_nt: TGCGCCAGCAGCTTGGTAGGAGGGGTTGATGGCTACACCTTC
cdr3_aa: CASSLVGGVDGYTF

j_call: TRBJ2-7
v_call: TRBV18
d_call: TRBD1
clone_size: few
cdr3_nt: TGTGCCAGCTCGCCCCGGACAGGGGCCTACGAGCAGTACTTC
cdr3_aa: CASSPRTGAYEQYF

j_call: TRBJ1-1
v_call: TRBV6-6
d_call: TRBD1
clone_size: NA
cdr3_nt: TGTGCCAGCAGTCGCCAGGGGGACACTGAAGCTTTCTTT
cdr3_aa: CASSRQGDTEAFF

j_call: TRBJ1-4
v_call: TRBV3-1/TRBV3-2
d_call: NA
clone_size: NA
cdr3_nt: TGTGCCAGCACCCGAGGAGATGGGCGCCGGGAGGAAAAACTGTTTTTT
cdr3_aa: CASTRGDGRREEKLFF

j_call: TRBJ2-6
v_call: TRBV5-4
d_call: NA
clone_size: NA
cdr3_nt: TGTGCCAGCATTGGGGCGAGGAGCTCTGGGGCCAACGTCCTGACTTTC
cdr3_aa: CASIGARSSGANVLTF

j_call: TRBJ2-3
v_call: TRBV30
d_call: NA
clone_size: NA
cdr3_nt: TGTGCCTGGAGTGTACGAGGAACAGATACGCAGTATTTT
cdr3_aa: CAWSVRGTDTQYF

j_call: TRBJ1-5
v_call: TRBV6-5
d_call: NA
clone_size: NA
cdr3_nt: TGTGCCAGCGGGGGGGAGGGCCCCAATCAGCCCCAGCATTTT
cdr3_aa: CASGGEGPNQPQHF

j_call: TRBJ2-4
v_call: TRBV6-2/TRBV6-3
d_call: NA
clone_size: NA
cdr3_nt: TGTGCCAGCAGTTACTCCCCCCGGCGGGACATTCAGTACTTC
cdr3_aa: CASSYSPRRDIQYF

j_call: TRBJ2-3
v_call: TRBV7-7
d_call: NA
clone_size: few
cdr3_nt: TGTGCTAGCAGCTTAGGGGCTGGGGGCCCCACAGATACGCAGTATTTT
cdr3_aa: CASSLGAGGPTDTQYF

j_call: TRBJ1-2
v_call: TRBV10-3
d_call: TRBD1
clone_size: many
cdr3_nt: TGTGCCATCATTCCGCGACAGGGGGCGCGGAAAGGCTACACCTTC
cdr3_aa: CAIIPRQGARKGYTF

j_call: TRBJ2-5
v_call: TRBV18
d_call: NA
clone_size: NA
cdr3_nt: TGTGCCAGCTCACCATTGGACAGCCAAGAGACCCAGTACTTC
cdr3_aa: CASSPLDSQETQYF

j_call: TRBJ1-1
v_call: TRBV5-8
d_call: NA
clone_size: NA
cdr3_nt: TGTGCCAGCAGCTTGGAGGGGCACCCCATGAACACTGAAGCTTTCTTT
cdr3_aa: CASSLEGHPMNTEAFF

j_call: TRBJ2-1
v_call: TRBV6-6
d_call: TRBD2
clone_size: NA
cdr3_nt: TGTGCCAGCAGCCAACCCGGGGGGCGGGGGGATGAGCAGTTCTTC
cdr3_aa: CASSQPGGRGDEQFF

j_call: TRBJ2-1
v_call: TRBV11-3
d_call: TRBD2
clone_size: NA
cdr3_nt: TGTGCCAGCAGCTTAGAGGGTTCTAGCGGAGGCCGCTCCTACAATGAGCAGTTCTTC
cdr3_aa: CASSLEGSSGGRSYNEQFF

j_call: TRBJ1-2
v_call: TRBV16
d_call: NA
clone_size: NA
cdr3_nt: TGTGCCAGCAGCCAAGGGCCACATAACTATGGCTACACCTTC
cdr3_aa: CASSQGPHNYGYTF

j_call: TRBJ2-7
v_call: TRBV27
d_call: TRBD2
clone_size: few
cdr3_nt: TGTGCCAGCAGTTTAGGGGCTAGCGGGATGGGCTACGAGCAGTACTTC
cdr3_aa: CASSLGASGMGYEQYF

j_call: TRBJ2-2
v_call: TRBV18
d_call: TRBD2
clone_size: NA
cdr3_nt: TGTGCCAGCTCACCGGGGACTAGGAGCACCGGGGAGCTGTTTTTT
cdr3_aa: CASSPGTRSTGELFF

j_call: TRBJ2-3
v_call: TRBV19
d_call: TRBD1
clone_size: NA
cdr3_nt: TGTGCCAGTAGTCGGGGAACAGGGGGCCCAGATACGCAGTATTTT
cdr3_aa: CASSRGTGGPDTQYF